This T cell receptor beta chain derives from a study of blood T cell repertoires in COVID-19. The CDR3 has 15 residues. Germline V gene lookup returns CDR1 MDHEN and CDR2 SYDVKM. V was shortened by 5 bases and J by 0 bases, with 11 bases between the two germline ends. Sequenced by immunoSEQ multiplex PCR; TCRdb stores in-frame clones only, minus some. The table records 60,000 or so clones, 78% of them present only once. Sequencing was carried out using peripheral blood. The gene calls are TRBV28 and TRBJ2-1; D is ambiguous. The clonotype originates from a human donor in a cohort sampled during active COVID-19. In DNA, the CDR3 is TGTGCCAGCAGTGAATCACTGAGCTCCTACAATGAGCAGTTCTTC. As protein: CASSESLSSYNEQFF.